This T cell receptor beta chain was profiled in a study of blood T cell repertoires in COVID-19. Looking at the study overall: Whether acute or convalescent, the COVID-19 samples came from the United States, Italy and Spain.

The CDR3 is 14 amino acids. V dropped 4 bases and J dropped 0 bases, with 10 bases sitting between them. CDR1 is SGHRS and CDR2 is YFSETQ in the germline V gene. Only in-frame clones appear in the TCRdb table, and some are missing; sequencing was by immunoSEQ multiplex PCR. The data show 50,000 to 65,000 clones, 75% to 90% seen once. This chain connects TRBV5-1 to TRBJ1-1; D is ambiguous. The sequenced material came from peripheral blood. This TCR came from a human donor in a cohort sampled during active COVID-19. The CDR3 coding sequence is TGCGCCAGCAGCCCGGGAGTCCTGAACACTGAAGCTTTCTTT. This gives the protein CASSPGVLNTEAFF.